The rows below give T cell receptor beta chains drawn from one sample of a study of CD8 T cells in ankylosing spondylitis. A single record per CDR3 protein comes from TCRdb applying MiXCR to the 5' RACE reads. The profile covers a few hundred thousand distinct CDR3 sequences, with 20% appearing a single time and approximately 14% taken by the ten largest. The sample comprised blood, either unsorted or a sorted T cell fraction (not recorded which). The source of these receptors is a male donor with ankylosing spondylitis or in good health (not recorded which). The CDR3 runs from the conserved cysteine through the conserved F or W. D genes are given only for firm matches. Not all rows give a size; the values are once, few, many and, for expanded clones, a class.

TGTGCCACCAGCAGAGATCGGTGGAGGACAGCCCAAGAGACCCAGTACTTC	CATSRDRWRTAQETQYF	NA	TRBJ2-5	TRBV15	few
TGTGCCAGCAGTGAATGGGGCGCAGAGATCAATGAGCAGTTCTTC	CASSEWGAEINEQFF	NA	TRBJ2-1	TRBV25-1	NA
TGTGCCACAGCCCTAACTAGCGGGGGGCTCCGGGGGGATACGCAGTATTTT	CATALTSGGLRGDTQYF	TRBD2	TRBJ2-3	TRBV10-3	NA
TGTGCCAGCAGTGCGCGGGGAACTGGAAACACCATATATTTT	CASSARGTGNTIYF	NA	TRBJ1-3	TRBV6-1	NA
TGTGCTAGCGGGGGATTAGCGGATAGCACAGATACGCAGTATTTT	CASGGLADSTDTQYF	TRBD2	TRBJ2-3	TRBV10-3	NA
TGTGCCACCGGGGGGGGCTCCTACAATGAGCAGTTCTTC	CATGGGSYNEQFF	TRBD2	TRBJ2-1	TRBV24-1	NA
TGCGCCAGCAGCTTGGAGGGGCGGGGGCCTTACAATGAGCAGTTCTTC	CASSLEGRGPYNEQFF	NA	TRBJ2-1	TRBV5-1	few
TGTGCCAGCAGCTTAGGGGCGGGGGCGGAGACCCAGTACTTC	CASSLGAGAETQYF	NA	TRBJ2-5	TRBV7-8	NA
TGTGCCAGCAGCTTAGCGCGTATAGCGGAAGAGACCCAGTACTTC	CASSLARIAEETQYF	NA	TRBJ2-5	TRBV7-9	few
TGCGCCAGCAGCTTCACTCCAGGGGCGAACCGTCACGAGCAGTACTTC	CASSFTPGANRHEQYF	NA	TRBJ2-7	TRBV5-1	few
TGTGCCTGGAGTGTAACAGGGGGCTCTGAAGCTTTCTTT	CAWSVTGGSEAFF	TRBD1	TRBJ1-1	TRBV30	NA
TGTGCCAGCAGCCCCCGGGACATTTCCACCGGGGAGCTGTTTTTT	CASSPRDISTGELFF	NA	TRBJ2-2	TRBV7-2	few
TGCGCCAGCAGCACGACTAGCGGGGCAAACACCGGGGAGCTGTTTTTT	CASSTTSGANTGELFF	TRBD2	TRBJ2-2	TRBV5-1	few
TGCAGTGCTAGCTGGAGAGACGGTCGGTACAATGAGCAGTTCTTC	CSASWRDGRYNEQFF	NA	TRBJ2-1	TRBV20-1	few
TGTGCCAGCAGCAAAGTGCGAGCGGGGACAGAGACCCAGTACTTC	CASSKVRAGTETQYF	NA	TRBJ2-5	TRBV21-1	NA
TGTGCCAGCAGTGAATTTTACGGATCGAACACCGGGGAGCTGTTTTTT	CASSEFYGSNTGELFF	NA	TRBJ2-2	TRBV6-1	NA
TGCGCCAGCAGCCAACAATACGGACTAGCGGGGCCCTCAACAGATACGCAGTATTTT	CASSQQYGLAGPSTDTQYF	TRBD2	TRBJ2-3	TRBV4-1	NA
TGTGCCACCAGTGATTTAGGACAGGGGGCGCCTGTAGATACGCAGTATTTT	CATSDLGQGAPVDTQYF	TRBD1	TRBJ2-3	TRBV24-1	few
TGTGCCAGCAGGGACCGAAGCTCCTACGAGCAGTACTTC	CASRDRSSYEQYF	NA	TRBJ2-7	TRBV12-3/TRBV12-4	NA
TGCGCCAGCACCCCCCCCGAGAGCCACGAGCAGTACTTC	CASTPPESHEQYF	NA	TRBJ2-7	TRBV5-1	few
TGTGCCACCAGCAGAGAGGCGGGAGATTGGACCGGGGAGCTGTTTTTT	CATSREAGDWTGELFF	TRBD2	TRBJ2-2	TRBV15	NA
TGTGCCAGCAGTGGCCTCTTGGGGGTAGGCTATGGCTACACCTTC	CASSGLLGVGYGYTF	NA	TRBJ1-2	TRBV25-1	many